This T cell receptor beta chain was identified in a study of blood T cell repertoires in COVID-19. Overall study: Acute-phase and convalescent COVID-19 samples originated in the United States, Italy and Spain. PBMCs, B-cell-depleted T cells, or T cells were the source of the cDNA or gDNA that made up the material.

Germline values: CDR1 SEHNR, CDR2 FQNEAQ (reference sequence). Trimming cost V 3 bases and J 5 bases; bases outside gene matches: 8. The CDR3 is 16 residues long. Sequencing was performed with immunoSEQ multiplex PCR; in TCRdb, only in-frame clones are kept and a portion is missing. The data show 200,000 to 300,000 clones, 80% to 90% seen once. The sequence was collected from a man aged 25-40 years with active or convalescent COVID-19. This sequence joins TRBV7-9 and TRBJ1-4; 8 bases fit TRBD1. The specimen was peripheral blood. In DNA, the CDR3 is TGTGCCAGCAGCTTGGAAGGGGGACAGGACAATGAAAAACTGTTTTTT. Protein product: CASSLEGGQDNEKLFF.